This T cell receptor beta chain was retrieved from a study of blood T cell repertoires in COVID-19. In the original workflow: Amplified reference gene primers provided the basis for estimating nucleated cell counts. Clones were sequenced by immunoSEQ multiplex PCR, and TCRdb holds only the in-frame ones, with some missing. That table is the source of V, J and clone size, and D and trimming were worked out from the DNA. Among about 270,000 clones listed, approximately 81% were seen once. Between the trimmed V and J ends, which lost 0 bases and 4 bases, there was a span of 13 bases. There are 15 residues in the CDR3. Per germline, CDR1 SGHTS and CDR2 YDEGEE.

This sequence was found in a woman younger than 30 with acute or convalescent COVID-19. The gene calls are TRBV5-8 and TRBJ1-2, with a weak D call TRBD1 (6 bases). The material sequenced was peripheral blood. CDR3 sequence (DNA): TGTGCCAGCAGCTTGGCGATACAGGGTTCCTATGGCTACACCTTC. It encodes CASSLAIQGSYGYTF.